This T cell receptor beta chain was identified during a study of blood T cells in healthy people across ages. There are a few counts of this clonotype. CDR3 length: 11 amino acids. Donation came from healthy Caucasian individuals in Russia who were aged about 6 to 95. Collection of roughly 9.6 milliliters of peripheral blood was performed for each donor. A second PCR of about 7 to 12 cycles used a sample-barcoded 5' primer and a J-beta primer mix. TCRdb called the 5' RACE reads again in MiXCR, with one record for every CDR3 protein. This table has approximately 2,000,000 distinct CDR3 sequences, about two fifths appearing once.

The sequence came from a human donor in good health. The chain employs TRBV12-3 or TRBV12-4 and TRBJ2-4; D is undetermined. Judging by the DNA end, TRBJ2-7 fits better; the J call may be wrong. The sequencing sample was made of blood. The CDR3 spells CASSLIAEQYF. The CDR3, as DNA: TGTGCCAGCAGTTTAATCGCCGAGCAGTACTTC.